The 3 T cell receptor beta chains listed next were all sequenced from one sample in a study of blood T cells in healthy people across ages. Primers used in a second PCR of roughly 7 to 12 cycles were a sample-barcoded 5' primer and a J-beta primer mix. Each CDR3 protein is one row after TCRdb ran MiXCR on the 5' RACE reads. The repertoire holds roughly 800,000 distinct CDR3 sequences, with 20% to 30% as singletons. The same sample was also used in a study of T cells of mothers and their children.

Material for sequencing was blood. These receptors all stem from a boy aged 10-17 years in good health.

J is TRBJ2-3 and V is TRBV9; D is perhaps TRBD2 (7 bases). The CDR3 has 16 amino acids. The germline gives CDR1 SGDLS, CDR2 YYNGEE. The V end lost 3 bases, the J end lost 2 bases, and 16 bases lay between the germline ends. CDR3 protein: CASSDGGGGPTDTQYF. For the CDR3, the DNA is TGTGCCAGCAGCGATGGGGGAGGGGGGCCCACAGATACGCAGTATTTT.

The rearrangement joins TRBV14 to TRBJ2-1; maybe TRBD2 (6 bases). CDR1 is SGHDN, CDR2 FVKESK, per germline. The V gene lost 4 bases and the J gene lost 2 bases, with 15 bases spanning the gap. The CDR3 is 16 amino acids. The CDR3 DNA reads as TGTGCCAGCAGCCGCAGACTAGTCGCGACCTACAATGAGCAGTTCTTC. This translates into CASSRRLVATYNEQFF. The entire variable domain, with the rest obtained from reference TRBV14 and TRBJ2-1, is as follows: EAGVTQFPSHSVIEKGQTVTLRCDPISGHDNLYWYRRVMGKEIKFLLHFVKESKQDESGMPNNRFLAERTGGTYSTLKVQPAELEDSGVYFCASSRRLVATYNEQFFGPGTRLTVL.

The chain couples TRBV5-1 to TRBJ1-5; D call uncertain. The CDR3 has 14 amino acids. Trimming stripped 1 base from V and 2 bases from J, with 7 bases between. Looked up from germline, CDR1 is SGHRS and CDR2 is YFSETQ. The CDR3 here is CASSLTAGNQPQHF. The DNA for the CDR3 is TGCGCCAGCAGCTTGACGGCAGGCAATCAGCCCCAGCATTTT.